The entry that follows covers one TCR beta chain sequence. Its antigen remains unknown. Generated by immunoSEQ multiplex PCR, the TCRdb table keeps only in-frame clones and is missing some. Of 700,000 or so clones in the sample, about three quarters were seen once. The sample belongs to a study of shared clonotypes between healthy human individuals. Looking at the study overall: The study used three CD4 naive, three CD4 memory, two CD8 naive and one CD8 memory plate per donor. Study findings and constraints: Non-shared clonotypes displayed generation probabilities falling below those of clonotypes present in all four donors.

The receptor was isolated from a woman in her thirties in good health. Sequencing used memory CD4+ T cells sorted from blood. Noted subset: CD45RA-negative fraction.

The CDR3 nucleotides are TGTGCCAGTAGACTCAGGGGCACTGAAGCTTTCTTT. Translating it yields CASRLRGTEAFF. The V gene is TRBV19, the J gene TRBJ1-1; D is possibly TRBD1 (6 bases). The CDR3 sequence is 12 residues long. Germline lookup yields CDR1 LNHDA and CDR2 SQIVND (reference sequence). Trimming removed 6 bases from V and 4 bases from J, with 9 bases in between.